This passage covers 32 T cell receptor beta chains from one sample sequenced in a study of cytomegalovirus exposure and HLA in healthy donors. TCRdb's table, derived via immunoSEQ multiplex PCR, lists solely in-frame clones and lacks some. The sample consists of some 87,000 clones, approximately 96% of them appearing once. The sequenced sample consisted of PBMCs. These receptors came from a woman aged 18-35 years in good health and CMV-seronegative.

This clone has a handful of counts. The chain employs TRBV6-1 and TRBJ1-1, with a tentative D call TRBD1 (5 bases). The V end was cut by 5 bases, the J end by 1 base, with 11 bases between. Germline V gives CDR1 MNHNS, CDR2 SASEGT. The CDR3 runs to 14 residues. The CDR3 bases are TGTGCCAGCAGTCCAGGGTGGGAGAACACTGAAGCTTTCTTT. As protein: CASSPGWENTEAFF.

The chain recombines TRBV11-2 with TRBJ2-7; D gene ambiguous. CDR1 SGHAT and CDR2 FQNNGV come from the germline V gene. CDR3 length: 18 amino acids. V shed 6 bases and J shed 3 bases, with 27 bases lying between them. CDR3 bases: TGTGCCAGCAGTTCCGGAGACCCATTTGATCCAATCCTCTACGAGCAGTACTTC. Protein sequence: CASSSGDPFDPILYEQYF. Combining the CDR3 with reference TRBV11-2 and TRBJ2-7 gives the whole variable domain EAGVAQSPRYKIIEKRQSVAFWCNPISGHATLYWYQQILGQGPKLLIQFQNNGVVDDSQLPKDRFSAERLKGVDSTLKIQPAKLEDSAVYLCASSSGDPFDPILYEQYFGPGTRLTVT.

This chain links TRBV6-6 with TRBJ2-7, with D uncertain. In germline, CDR1 is MNHNY, CDR2 SVGAGI (reference sequence). The V end lost 9 bases, the J end lost 6 bases, and 12 bases lay between the germline ends. The CDR3 has 11 amino acids. The CDR3 protein is CASSQISEQYF. Here the CDR3 DNA reads TGTGCCAGTTCACAAATCTCCGAGCAGTACTTC.

V is TRBV10-3 and J is TRBJ2-1, with D tentatively TRBD2 (6 bases). The ends were cut back, 7 bases at V and 0 bases at J, with 10 bases in the middle. Germline V gene data show CDR1 as ENHRY and CDR2 as SYGVKD. The CDR3 extends over 14 amino acids. Written as DNA, the CDR3 is TGTGCCATCAATCAGCGGGCCTCCTACAATGAGCAGTTCTTC. Its translation is CAINQRASYNEQFF.

This clone was found a few times. The CDR3 sequence: CASSVEDETDGYTF. The CDR3, as DNA: TGTGCCAGCAGCGTAGAGGACGAGACAGATGGCTACACCTTC. The V gene is TRBV9, the J gene TRBJ1-2, with TRBD1 as a possible D gene (5 bases). V was cut by 0 bases and J by 6 bases, with 12 bases left in between. The germline CDR1 and CDR2 sequences are SGDLS and YYNGEE. The CDR3 is 14 residues long.

In this sample, this clone turned up once. V is TRBV7-9 and J is TRBJ2-3; D ambiguous. Trimming took off 4 bases at V and 2 bases at J, with 4 bases between the two ends. The CDR3 runs 12 residues. Germline CDR1 reads SEHNR; CDR2 reads FQNEAQ (reference sequence). The CDR3 region has the DNA TGTGCCAGCAGCTCAGTCACAGATACGCAGTATTTT. This gives the protein CASSSVTDTQYF. Based on the CDR3 plus reference TRBV7-9 and TRBJ2-3, the full variable domain is DTGVSQNPRHKITKRGQNVTFRCDPISEHNRLYWYRQTLGQGPEFLTYFQNEAQLEKSRLLSDRFSAERPKGSFSTLEIQRTEQGDSAMYLCASSSVTDTQYFGPGTRLTVL.

This chain connects TRBV14 to TRBJ2-7; D is undetermined. Germline V CDR1 and CDR2: SGHDN, FVKESK. The CDR3 consists of 17 residues. The V gene lost 6 bases and the J gene lost 1 base, with 22 bases spanning the gap. CDR3 in amino acids: CASSYSLTGSKSYEQYF. The CDR3 DNA sequence: TGTGCCAGCAGTTACTCTTTAACGGGTTCCAAGTCCTACGAGCAGTACTTC.

V and J are TRBV14 and TRBJ2-1, with TRBD2 identical over 13 bases. This CDR3 spans 20 amino acids. V shed 4 bases, J shed 0 bases, and the junction held 12 bases outside the gene matches. The germline V gene encodes CDR1 SGHDN and CDR2 FVKESK. This chain's CDR3 is CASSLSPGLAGISSYNEQFF. The DNA of the CDR3 is TGTGCCAGCAGCCTATCCCCGGGACTAGCGGGGATTTCCTCCTACAATGAGCAGTTCTTC.

This clone has only one observation. This chain connects TRBV7-2 to TRBJ2-3, with D tentatively TRBD2 (6 bases). Germline assignment: CDR1 SGHTA and CDR2 FQGNSA. Trimming took 6 bases from V and 7 from J, leaving 11 bases between them. The CDR3 sequence is 12 residues long. This CDR3 reads CASRKDYYTQYF. The CDR3 DNA sequence: TGTGCCAGCAGAAAGGACTACTATACGCAGTATTTT.

This chain connects TRBV27 to TRBJ2-3; 16 positions agree with TRBD2. The CDR3 is made up of 18 amino acids. Germline loops: CDR1 MNHEY, CDR2 SMNVEV (reference sequence). J lost 8 bases, V lost 5 bases, and 13 bases had no gene match. The CDR3 DNA is TGTGCCAGCAGTGCCGCCGGGACTAGCGGGAGGGCCCGTAGTACGCAGTATTTT. This translates into CASSAAGTSGRARSTQYF.

CDR3 DNA: TGTGCCATCATCCCCCCGGGGGGGGATATCTACAATGAGCAGTTCTTC. As protein: CAIIPPGGDIYNEQFF. V gene TRBV10-3 combines with J gene TRBJ2-1, with 8 positions matching TRBD2. The trim removed 7 bases at V and 3 bases at J, leaving 11 bases unmatched. CDR3 length: 16 residues. CDR1 and CDR2 (germline): ENHRY, SYGVKD.

The gene calls are TRBV4-1 and TRBJ2-7; tentatively, D is TRBD1 (5 bases). In germline, CDR1 is MGHRA, CDR2 YSYEKL. V was cut by 4 bases and J by 0 bases, with 13 bases left in between. The CDR3 is 15 residues long. The CDR3 DNA reads as TGCGCCAGCAGCCGGTTGGGGCCCCTCTCCTACGAGCAGTACTTC. Amino acids: CASSRLGPLSYEQYF.

This chain uses TRBV6-5 with TRBJ1-5; tentatively, D is TRBD1 (5 bases). Germline V CDR1 and CDR2: MNHEY, SVGAGI. V gave up 6 bases and J gave up 4 bases, with 16 bases separating them. This CDR3 is built from 15 residues. The DNA of the CDR3 is TGTGCCAGCAGGACCCAGGGAGGAAGTAATCAGCCCCAGCATTTT. This sequence encodes CASRTQGGSNQPQHF.

In its sample, this clone was seen once. The chain recombines TRBV29-1 with TRBJ2-5; TRBD2 is a possible D gene (6 bases). CDR1 SQVTM and CDR2 ANQGSEA come from the germline V gene. V was trimmed by 6 bases and J by 3 bases, leaving 11 bases between them. The CDR3 extends over 12 amino acids. The DNA of the CDR3 is TGCAGCGTGCGGGCTAGCGAAGAGACCCAGTACTTC. Translated: CSVRASEETQYF.

The chain joins TRBV7-6 to TRBJ1-4, with D perhaps matching TRBD1 (5 bases). V lost 1 base, J lost 8 bases, and 14 bases lay in between. Germline values: CDR1 SGHVS, CDR2 FNYEAQ. There are 15 residues in the CDR3. Here the CDR3 reads CASSLVGGVGEKLFF. For the CDR3, the DNA is TGTGCCAGCAGCTTAGTCGGGGGGGTTGGAGAAAAACTGTTTTTT.

The chain couples TRBV10-1 to TRBJ2-1; 9 bases are shared with TRBD2. This CDR3 is built from 15 residues. J gave up 4 bases and V 3 bases, and 4 bases lay outside the gene matches. Germline V gives CDR1 WNHNN, CDR2 SYGVQD (reference sequence). DNA of the CDR3: TGCGCCAGCAGTGAAATGCTAGCGGGATACAATGAGCAGTTCTTC. This codes for CASSEMLAGYNEQFF.

The chain recombines TRBV2 with TRBJ2-7; TRBD2 might be the D (6 bases). The CDR3 has 16 residues. CDR1 is SNHLY and CDR2 is FYNNEI in the germline V gene. Trimming cost V 3 bases and J 1 base, with 16 bases left between them. The chain's CDR3 is CASSEPIARGSYEQYF. In DNA, the CDR3 is TGTGCCAGCAGTGAGCCTATAGCTCGGGGGTCCTACGAGCAGTACTTC.

This clone was seen once. The V and J genes are TRBV10-1 and TRBJ1-2, with no clear D. CDR1 is WNHNN and CDR2 is SYGVQD in the germline V gene (reference sequence). This CDR3 spans 13 amino acids. Trimming removed 4 bases at V and 3 bases at J, with 9 bases between. The CDR3 protein is CASSAGSHYGYTF. CDR3 sequence (DNA): TGCGCCAGCAGTGCCGGTTCCCACTATGGCTACACCTTC.

The chain combines TRBV30 with TRBJ2-7; tentative D call: TRBD2 (6 bases). The V end lost 5 bases, the J end lost 2 bases, and 10 bases lay between the germline ends. CDR1 is GTSNPN and CDR2 is SVGIG in the germline V gene (reference sequence). The CDR3 totals 12 residues. The CDR3 here is CAWGDFTYEQYF. CDR3 nucleotide sequence: TGTGCCTGGGGGGACTTTACCTACGAGCAGTACTTC.

The J gene is TRBJ2-7, the V gene TRBV20-1; possible D gene TRBD1, 5 bases. Between the trimmed V and J ends, which lost 6 bases and 4 bases, there was a span of 10 bases. Per the germline V gene, CDR1 is DFQATT and CDR2 is SNEGSKA (reference sequence). The CDR3 sequence is 11 residues long. CDR3 DNA sequence: TGCAGTGCCCCAGGGATTTACGAGCAGTACTTC. Its protein is CSAPGIYEQYF.

CDR3 protein: CASSRDILPYEQYF. The CDR3 DNA follows: TGTGCCAGCAGTCGGGACATCTTACCCTACGAGCAGTACTTC. The V gene is TRBV6-5, the J gene TRBJ2-7; D may be TRBD1 (6 bases). This CDR3 has 14 residues. In germline, CDR1 is MNHEY, CDR2 SVGAGI. Between the trimmed V and J ends, which lost 5 bases and 2 bases, there was a span of 13 bases.

The chain recombines TRBV9 with TRBJ1-3; D call uncertain. Germline V gene sequence: CDR1 SGDLS, CDR2 YYNGEE. The CDR3 sequence is 17 residues long. The V end was cut by 0 bases, the J end by 3 bases, with 16 bases between. The CDR3 DNA follows: TGTGCCAGCAGCGTAGCGCCAGTCGACGCAGGTGGAAACACCATATATTTT. Protein product: CASSVAPVDAGGNTIYF.

The genes are TRBV19 and TRBJ2-1; D may be TRBD2 (6 bases). Germline V lookup: CDR1 LNHDA, CDR2 SQIVND (reference sequence). V lost 4 bases, J lost 5 bases, and 15 bases lay in between. This CDR3 is built from 15 residues. CDR3 sequence (DNA): TGTGCCAGTAGTACCCCGGAGGGCTGGGACAATGAGCAGTTCTTC. Its translation is CASSTPEGWDNEQFF.

The V gene is TRBV27, the J gene TRBJ1-1; 9 bases match TRBD1. There are 13 residues in the CDR3. Per the germline V gene, CDR1 is MNHEY and CDR2 is SMNVEV (reference sequence). J lost 5 bases, V lost 8 bases, and 6 bases had no gene match. The CDR3 loop is CASRTGGATEAFF. The CDR3 DNA follows: TGTGCCAGCCGTACAGGGGGCGCTACTGAAGCTTTCTTT.

The chain couples TRBV10-2 to TRBJ1-3, with D maybe TRBD1 (5 bases). CDR3 size: 15 residues. V shed 7 bases and J shed 0 bases, with 13 bases lying between them. Germline CDR1 and CDR2: WSHSY and SAAADI. The CDR3 DNA is TGCGCCAGCACTTACAGGAAAGTCTCTGGAAACACCATATATTTT. Translation: CASTYRKVSGNTIYF.

The chain is built from TRBV5-1 and TRBJ2-7; possible D gene TRBD1, 6 bases. The length of the CDR3 is 14 residues. V gave up 4 bases and J gave up 0 bases, with 11 bases separating them. Per the germline V gene, CDR1 is SGHRS and CDR2 is YFSETQ. The CDR3 DNA reads TGCGCCAGCAGCAGGGACACGGCCTCCTACGAGCAGTACTTC. Translated, it gives CASSRDTASYEQYF.

The V and J genes are TRBV7-2 and TRBJ2-2, with 10 bases matching TRBD2. The CDR3 loop spans 18 amino acids. V lost 7 bases, J lost 6 bases, and 17 bases stayed unmatched. Germline lookup yields CDR1 SGHTA and CDR2 FQGNSA. The CDR3 sequence: CASTTGVKPSGSAGELFF. The CDR3 DNA is TGTGCCAGCACCACAGGGGTCAAGCCTAGCGGGAGTGCCGGGGAGCTGTTTTTT.

The CDR3 DNA is TGTGCCATCAGTCACGGGGAGGAAAGCAATCAGCCCCAGCATTTT. Translated: CAISHGEESNQPQHF. The chain has TRBV10-3 and TRBJ1-5, with D uncertain. Germline V gene lookup returns CDR1 ENHRY and CDR2 SYGVKD. Trimming stripped 5 bases from V and 1 base from J, with 12 bases between. This CDR3 has 15 amino acids.

The V and J genes are TRBV15 and TRBJ1-1; D is perhaps TRBD1 (6 bases). CDR1 LNHNV and CDR2 YYDKDF come from the germline V gene (reference sequence). The CDR3 covers 12 residues. Trimming removed 8 bases from V and 3 bases from J, with 10 bases in between. CDR3 nucleotides: TGTGCCACCCTGGGGGGGCACACTGAAGCTTTCTTT. Amino acid sequence: CATLGGHTEAFF.

This CDR3 is CASSLAAGDTGELFF. As DNA, the CDR3 is TGCGCCAGCAGCTTGGCCGCAGGGGACACCGGGGAGCTGTTTTTT. The gene calls are TRBV5-1 and TRBJ2-2, with D perhaps TRBD1 (6 bases). The CDR3 consists of 15 residues. Germline V CDR1 and CDR2: SGHRS, YFSETQ. Deletions cut 0 bases from V and 3 bases from J, with 9 bases between.

J is TRBJ2-2 and V is TRBV15; TRBD1 matches at 7 bases. This CDR3 has 16 residues. The V gene end was trimmed by 3 bases and the J gene end by 0 bases; junction bases not matched to a gene: 4. Germline CDR1 is LNHNV and CDR2 is YYDKDF (reference sequence). The CDR3 nucleotides read TGTGCCACCAGCAGCGGGACAGCTTCGAACACCGGGGAGCTGTTTTTT. Translating it yields CATSSGTASNTGELFF.

This chain links TRBV5-1 with TRBJ2-1; 12 bases line up with TRBD2. The trim removed 5 bases at V and 4 bases at J, leaving 7 bases unmatched. Germline V CDR1 and CDR2: SGHRS, YFSETQ. This CDR3 comprises 16 residues. DNA for the CDR3: TGCGCCAGCAGGAGGACTAGCGGGACAGATTACAATGAGCAGTTCTTC. It yields the protein CASRRTSGTDYNEQFF.